This TCR beta chain was identified during a study of blood T cell repertoires in COVID-19. Original processing notes: Using reference gene primer amplification, nucleated cell counts were estimated. Data came from immunoSEQ multiplex PCR; TCRdb stores just in-frame clones and leaves some out. The V and J calls and clone size come from that table; D and trimming were worked out from the DNA. The data show 99,000 or so clones, 75% to 85% seen once. V was pared by 9 bases and J by 2 bases, with 14 bases between. CDR3 length: 14 residues. Germline CDR1 and CDR2: LNHDA and SQIVND (reference sequence). The table lists this clone with a count of one.

The sample comprised peripheral blood. The rearrangement uses TRBV19 and TRBJ1-5, with D perhaps matching TRBD1 (5 bases). The receptor's source is a man between 60 and 75 years old with acute or convalescent COVID-19. The CDR3 DNA follows: TGTGCCAGCCAACGGGGGGAGCGCAATCAGCCCCAGCATTTT. It encodes CASQRGERNQPQHF.